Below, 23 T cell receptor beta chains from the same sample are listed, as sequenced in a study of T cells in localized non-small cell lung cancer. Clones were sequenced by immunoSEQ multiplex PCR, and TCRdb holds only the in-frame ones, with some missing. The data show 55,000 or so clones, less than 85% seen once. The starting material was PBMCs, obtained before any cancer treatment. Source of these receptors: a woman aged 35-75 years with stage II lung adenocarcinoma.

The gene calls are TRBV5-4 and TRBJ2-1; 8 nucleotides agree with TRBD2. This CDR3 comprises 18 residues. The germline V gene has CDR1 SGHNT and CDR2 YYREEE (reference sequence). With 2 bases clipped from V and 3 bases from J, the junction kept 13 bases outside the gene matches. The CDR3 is CASSLAFGGGNFYNEQFF. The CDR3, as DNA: TGTGCCAGCAGCTTAGCTTTTGGCGGGGGGAATTTCTACAATGAGCAGTTCTTC.

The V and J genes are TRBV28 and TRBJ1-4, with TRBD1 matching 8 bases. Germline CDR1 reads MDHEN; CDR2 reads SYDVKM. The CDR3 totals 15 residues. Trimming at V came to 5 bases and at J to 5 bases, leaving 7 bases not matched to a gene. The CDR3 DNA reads TGTGCCAGCAGTCCGGGGACAGGTCCAAATGAAAAACTGTTTTTT. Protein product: CASSPGTGPNEKLFF.

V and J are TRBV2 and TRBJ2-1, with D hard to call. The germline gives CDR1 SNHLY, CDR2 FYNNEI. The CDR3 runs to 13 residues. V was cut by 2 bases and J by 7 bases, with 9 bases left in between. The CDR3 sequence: CASSEHPGNEQFF. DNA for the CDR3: TGTGCCAGCAGTGAACACCCCGGGAATGAGCAGTTCTTC.

This CDR3 is CASSSGTPNEQFF. The CDR3 coding sequence is TGTGCCAGCAGCTCCGGGACCCCCAATGAGCAGTTCTTC. The chain couples TRBV7-3 to TRBJ2-1; D may match TRBD1 or TRBD2 (5 bases each). V was pared by 4 bases and J by 6 bases, with 10 bases between. The CDR3 contains 13 residues. CDR1 and CDR2 from the germline V gene are SGHTA and FQGTGA.

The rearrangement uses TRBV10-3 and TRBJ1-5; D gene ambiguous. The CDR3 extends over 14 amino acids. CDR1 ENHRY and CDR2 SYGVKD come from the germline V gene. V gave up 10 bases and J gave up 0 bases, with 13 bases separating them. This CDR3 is CATTRDNSNQPQHF. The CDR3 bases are TGTGCCACTACCCGGGATAATAGCAATCAGCCCCAGCATTTT.

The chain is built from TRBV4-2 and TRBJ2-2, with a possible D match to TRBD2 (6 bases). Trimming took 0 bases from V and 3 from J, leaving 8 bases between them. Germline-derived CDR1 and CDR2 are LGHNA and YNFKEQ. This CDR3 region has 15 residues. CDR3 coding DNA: TGTGCCAGCAGCCAAGACCGACTAGACACCGGGGAGCTGTTTTTT. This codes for CASSQDRLDTGELFF.

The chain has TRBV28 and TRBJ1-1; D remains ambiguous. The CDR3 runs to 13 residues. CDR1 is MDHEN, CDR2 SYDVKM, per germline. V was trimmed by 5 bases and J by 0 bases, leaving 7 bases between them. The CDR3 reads CASSDGLNTEAFF. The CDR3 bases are TGTGCCAGCAGTGACGGGCTGAACACTGAAGCTTTCTTT.

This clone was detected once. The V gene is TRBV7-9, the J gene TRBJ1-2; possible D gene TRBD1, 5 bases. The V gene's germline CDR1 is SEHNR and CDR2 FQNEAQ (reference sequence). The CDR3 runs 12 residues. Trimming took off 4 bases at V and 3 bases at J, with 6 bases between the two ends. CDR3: CASSWDYYGYTF. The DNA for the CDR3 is TGTGCCAGCAGCTGGGACTACTATGGCTACACCTTC.

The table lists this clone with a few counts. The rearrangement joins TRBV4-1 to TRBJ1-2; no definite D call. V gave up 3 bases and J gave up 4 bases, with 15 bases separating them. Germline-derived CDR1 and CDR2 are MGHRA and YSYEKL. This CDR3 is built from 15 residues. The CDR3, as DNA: TGCGCCAGCAGCCAGAAAGGATCCCCCTCCTATGGCTACACCTTC. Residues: CASSQKGSPSYGYTF.

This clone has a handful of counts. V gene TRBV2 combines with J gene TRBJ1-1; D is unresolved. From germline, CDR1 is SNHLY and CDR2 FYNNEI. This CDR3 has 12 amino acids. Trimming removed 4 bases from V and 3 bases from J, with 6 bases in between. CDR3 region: CASSGLDTEAFF. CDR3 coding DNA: TGTGCCAGCAGTGGTTTGGACACTGAAGCTTTCTTT.

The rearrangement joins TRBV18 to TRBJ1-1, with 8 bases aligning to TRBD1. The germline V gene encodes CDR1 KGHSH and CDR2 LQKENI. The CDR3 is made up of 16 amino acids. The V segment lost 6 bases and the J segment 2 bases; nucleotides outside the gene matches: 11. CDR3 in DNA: TGTGCCAGCTCCCCAGGGACAGGTCGGGTAAACACTGAAGCTTTCTTT. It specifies CASSPGTGRVNTEAFF.

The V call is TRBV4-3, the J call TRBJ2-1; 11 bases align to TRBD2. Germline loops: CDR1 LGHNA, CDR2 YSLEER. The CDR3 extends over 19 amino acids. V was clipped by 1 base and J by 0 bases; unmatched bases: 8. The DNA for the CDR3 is TGCGCCAGCAGCCAAGTAGGGCTAGCGGGGGGAAGCTCCTACAATGAGCAGTTCTTC. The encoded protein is CASSQVGLAGGSSYNEQFF.

The CDR3 bases are TGTGCCAGCAGCCTGAACAGGGGGCGGGGGGAGACCCAGTACTTC. Residues: CASSLNRGRGETQYF. The chain has TRBV11-2 and TRBJ2-5, with 9 bases matching TRBD1. CDR3 length: 15 amino acids. The trim removed 5 bases at V and 5 bases at J, leaving 9 bases unmatched. Looked up from germline, CDR1 is SGHAT and CDR2 is FQNNGV.

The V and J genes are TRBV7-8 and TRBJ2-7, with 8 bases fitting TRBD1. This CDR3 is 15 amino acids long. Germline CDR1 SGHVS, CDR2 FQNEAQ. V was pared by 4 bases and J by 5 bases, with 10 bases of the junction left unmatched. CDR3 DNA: TGTGCCAGCAGCTCAACGGACAGGGCCGTTCACGAGCAGTACTTC. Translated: CASSSTDRAVHEQYF.

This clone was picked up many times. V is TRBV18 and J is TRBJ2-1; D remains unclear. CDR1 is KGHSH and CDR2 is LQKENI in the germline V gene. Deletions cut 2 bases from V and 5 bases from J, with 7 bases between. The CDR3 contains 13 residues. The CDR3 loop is CASSPAADNEQFF. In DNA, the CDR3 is TGTGCCAGCTCACCAGCGGCAGACAATGAGCAGTTCTTC.

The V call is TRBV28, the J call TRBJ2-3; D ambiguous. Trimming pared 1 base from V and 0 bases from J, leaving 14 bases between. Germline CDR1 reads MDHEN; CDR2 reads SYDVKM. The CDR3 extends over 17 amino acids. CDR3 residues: CASSLSVQPTSTDTQYF. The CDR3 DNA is TGTGCCAGCAGTTTATCAGTCCAGCCCACTAGCACAGATACGCAGTATTTT.

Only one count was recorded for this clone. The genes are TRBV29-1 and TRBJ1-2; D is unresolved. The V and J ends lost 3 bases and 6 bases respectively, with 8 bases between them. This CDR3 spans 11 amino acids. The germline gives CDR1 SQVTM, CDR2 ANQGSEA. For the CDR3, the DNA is TGCAGCGTTGACCTGGATGATGGCTACACCTTC. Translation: CSVDLDDGYTF.

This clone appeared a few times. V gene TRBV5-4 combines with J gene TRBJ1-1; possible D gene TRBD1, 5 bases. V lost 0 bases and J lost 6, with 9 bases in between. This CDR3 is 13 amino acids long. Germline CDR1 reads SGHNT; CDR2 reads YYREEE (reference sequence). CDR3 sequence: CASSLDRIAEAFF. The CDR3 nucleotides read TGTGCCAGCAGCTTGGACAGGATTGCTGAAGCTTTCTTT.

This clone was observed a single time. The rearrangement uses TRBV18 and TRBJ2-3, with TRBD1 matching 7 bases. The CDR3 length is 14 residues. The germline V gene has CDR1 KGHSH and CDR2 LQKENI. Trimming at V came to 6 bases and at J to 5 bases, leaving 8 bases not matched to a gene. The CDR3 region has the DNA TGTGCCAGCTCCCCCCGACAGGGAGTAGATACGCAGTATTTT. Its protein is CASSPRQGVDTQYF.

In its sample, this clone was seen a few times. The CDR3: CASSVELGEAFF. For the CDR3, the DNA is TGTGCCAGCAGCGTAGAGTTAGGTGAAGCTTTCTTT. The V gene is TRBV9, the J gene TRBJ1-1; no firm D call. V was clipped by 0 bases and J by 7 bases, with 7 bases between them. This CDR3 is 12 amino acids long. Germline CDR1 reads SGDLS; CDR2 reads YYNGEE. Looking up the rest from reference TRBV9 and TRBJ1-1 gives the full variable domain: DSGVTQTPKHLITATGQRVTLRCSPRSGDLSVYWYQQSLDQGLQFLIQYYNGEERAKGNILERFSAQQFPDLHSELNLSSLELGDSALYFCASSVELGEAFFGQGTRLTVV.

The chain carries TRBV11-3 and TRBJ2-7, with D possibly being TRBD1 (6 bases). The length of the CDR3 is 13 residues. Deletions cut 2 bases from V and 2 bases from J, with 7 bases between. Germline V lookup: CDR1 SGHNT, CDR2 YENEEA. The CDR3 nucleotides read TGTGCCAGCAGCTTAAGGACAGCCTACGAGCAGTACTTC. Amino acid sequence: CASSLRTAYEQYF.

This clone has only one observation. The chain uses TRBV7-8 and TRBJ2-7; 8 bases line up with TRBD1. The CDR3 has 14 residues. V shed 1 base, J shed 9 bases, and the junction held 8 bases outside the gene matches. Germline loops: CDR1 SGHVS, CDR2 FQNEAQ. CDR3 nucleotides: TGTGCCAGCAGCTTAGAGCAGGGGGCAAGAGGGCAGTACTTC. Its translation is CASSLEQGARGQYF.

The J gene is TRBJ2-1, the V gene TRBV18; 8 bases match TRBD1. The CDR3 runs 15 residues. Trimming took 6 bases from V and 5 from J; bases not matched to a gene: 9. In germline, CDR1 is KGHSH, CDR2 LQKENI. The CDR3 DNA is TGTGCCAGCTCTCTGTCGGACAGGGACAACAATGAGCAGTTCTTC. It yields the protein CASSLSDRDNNEQFF.